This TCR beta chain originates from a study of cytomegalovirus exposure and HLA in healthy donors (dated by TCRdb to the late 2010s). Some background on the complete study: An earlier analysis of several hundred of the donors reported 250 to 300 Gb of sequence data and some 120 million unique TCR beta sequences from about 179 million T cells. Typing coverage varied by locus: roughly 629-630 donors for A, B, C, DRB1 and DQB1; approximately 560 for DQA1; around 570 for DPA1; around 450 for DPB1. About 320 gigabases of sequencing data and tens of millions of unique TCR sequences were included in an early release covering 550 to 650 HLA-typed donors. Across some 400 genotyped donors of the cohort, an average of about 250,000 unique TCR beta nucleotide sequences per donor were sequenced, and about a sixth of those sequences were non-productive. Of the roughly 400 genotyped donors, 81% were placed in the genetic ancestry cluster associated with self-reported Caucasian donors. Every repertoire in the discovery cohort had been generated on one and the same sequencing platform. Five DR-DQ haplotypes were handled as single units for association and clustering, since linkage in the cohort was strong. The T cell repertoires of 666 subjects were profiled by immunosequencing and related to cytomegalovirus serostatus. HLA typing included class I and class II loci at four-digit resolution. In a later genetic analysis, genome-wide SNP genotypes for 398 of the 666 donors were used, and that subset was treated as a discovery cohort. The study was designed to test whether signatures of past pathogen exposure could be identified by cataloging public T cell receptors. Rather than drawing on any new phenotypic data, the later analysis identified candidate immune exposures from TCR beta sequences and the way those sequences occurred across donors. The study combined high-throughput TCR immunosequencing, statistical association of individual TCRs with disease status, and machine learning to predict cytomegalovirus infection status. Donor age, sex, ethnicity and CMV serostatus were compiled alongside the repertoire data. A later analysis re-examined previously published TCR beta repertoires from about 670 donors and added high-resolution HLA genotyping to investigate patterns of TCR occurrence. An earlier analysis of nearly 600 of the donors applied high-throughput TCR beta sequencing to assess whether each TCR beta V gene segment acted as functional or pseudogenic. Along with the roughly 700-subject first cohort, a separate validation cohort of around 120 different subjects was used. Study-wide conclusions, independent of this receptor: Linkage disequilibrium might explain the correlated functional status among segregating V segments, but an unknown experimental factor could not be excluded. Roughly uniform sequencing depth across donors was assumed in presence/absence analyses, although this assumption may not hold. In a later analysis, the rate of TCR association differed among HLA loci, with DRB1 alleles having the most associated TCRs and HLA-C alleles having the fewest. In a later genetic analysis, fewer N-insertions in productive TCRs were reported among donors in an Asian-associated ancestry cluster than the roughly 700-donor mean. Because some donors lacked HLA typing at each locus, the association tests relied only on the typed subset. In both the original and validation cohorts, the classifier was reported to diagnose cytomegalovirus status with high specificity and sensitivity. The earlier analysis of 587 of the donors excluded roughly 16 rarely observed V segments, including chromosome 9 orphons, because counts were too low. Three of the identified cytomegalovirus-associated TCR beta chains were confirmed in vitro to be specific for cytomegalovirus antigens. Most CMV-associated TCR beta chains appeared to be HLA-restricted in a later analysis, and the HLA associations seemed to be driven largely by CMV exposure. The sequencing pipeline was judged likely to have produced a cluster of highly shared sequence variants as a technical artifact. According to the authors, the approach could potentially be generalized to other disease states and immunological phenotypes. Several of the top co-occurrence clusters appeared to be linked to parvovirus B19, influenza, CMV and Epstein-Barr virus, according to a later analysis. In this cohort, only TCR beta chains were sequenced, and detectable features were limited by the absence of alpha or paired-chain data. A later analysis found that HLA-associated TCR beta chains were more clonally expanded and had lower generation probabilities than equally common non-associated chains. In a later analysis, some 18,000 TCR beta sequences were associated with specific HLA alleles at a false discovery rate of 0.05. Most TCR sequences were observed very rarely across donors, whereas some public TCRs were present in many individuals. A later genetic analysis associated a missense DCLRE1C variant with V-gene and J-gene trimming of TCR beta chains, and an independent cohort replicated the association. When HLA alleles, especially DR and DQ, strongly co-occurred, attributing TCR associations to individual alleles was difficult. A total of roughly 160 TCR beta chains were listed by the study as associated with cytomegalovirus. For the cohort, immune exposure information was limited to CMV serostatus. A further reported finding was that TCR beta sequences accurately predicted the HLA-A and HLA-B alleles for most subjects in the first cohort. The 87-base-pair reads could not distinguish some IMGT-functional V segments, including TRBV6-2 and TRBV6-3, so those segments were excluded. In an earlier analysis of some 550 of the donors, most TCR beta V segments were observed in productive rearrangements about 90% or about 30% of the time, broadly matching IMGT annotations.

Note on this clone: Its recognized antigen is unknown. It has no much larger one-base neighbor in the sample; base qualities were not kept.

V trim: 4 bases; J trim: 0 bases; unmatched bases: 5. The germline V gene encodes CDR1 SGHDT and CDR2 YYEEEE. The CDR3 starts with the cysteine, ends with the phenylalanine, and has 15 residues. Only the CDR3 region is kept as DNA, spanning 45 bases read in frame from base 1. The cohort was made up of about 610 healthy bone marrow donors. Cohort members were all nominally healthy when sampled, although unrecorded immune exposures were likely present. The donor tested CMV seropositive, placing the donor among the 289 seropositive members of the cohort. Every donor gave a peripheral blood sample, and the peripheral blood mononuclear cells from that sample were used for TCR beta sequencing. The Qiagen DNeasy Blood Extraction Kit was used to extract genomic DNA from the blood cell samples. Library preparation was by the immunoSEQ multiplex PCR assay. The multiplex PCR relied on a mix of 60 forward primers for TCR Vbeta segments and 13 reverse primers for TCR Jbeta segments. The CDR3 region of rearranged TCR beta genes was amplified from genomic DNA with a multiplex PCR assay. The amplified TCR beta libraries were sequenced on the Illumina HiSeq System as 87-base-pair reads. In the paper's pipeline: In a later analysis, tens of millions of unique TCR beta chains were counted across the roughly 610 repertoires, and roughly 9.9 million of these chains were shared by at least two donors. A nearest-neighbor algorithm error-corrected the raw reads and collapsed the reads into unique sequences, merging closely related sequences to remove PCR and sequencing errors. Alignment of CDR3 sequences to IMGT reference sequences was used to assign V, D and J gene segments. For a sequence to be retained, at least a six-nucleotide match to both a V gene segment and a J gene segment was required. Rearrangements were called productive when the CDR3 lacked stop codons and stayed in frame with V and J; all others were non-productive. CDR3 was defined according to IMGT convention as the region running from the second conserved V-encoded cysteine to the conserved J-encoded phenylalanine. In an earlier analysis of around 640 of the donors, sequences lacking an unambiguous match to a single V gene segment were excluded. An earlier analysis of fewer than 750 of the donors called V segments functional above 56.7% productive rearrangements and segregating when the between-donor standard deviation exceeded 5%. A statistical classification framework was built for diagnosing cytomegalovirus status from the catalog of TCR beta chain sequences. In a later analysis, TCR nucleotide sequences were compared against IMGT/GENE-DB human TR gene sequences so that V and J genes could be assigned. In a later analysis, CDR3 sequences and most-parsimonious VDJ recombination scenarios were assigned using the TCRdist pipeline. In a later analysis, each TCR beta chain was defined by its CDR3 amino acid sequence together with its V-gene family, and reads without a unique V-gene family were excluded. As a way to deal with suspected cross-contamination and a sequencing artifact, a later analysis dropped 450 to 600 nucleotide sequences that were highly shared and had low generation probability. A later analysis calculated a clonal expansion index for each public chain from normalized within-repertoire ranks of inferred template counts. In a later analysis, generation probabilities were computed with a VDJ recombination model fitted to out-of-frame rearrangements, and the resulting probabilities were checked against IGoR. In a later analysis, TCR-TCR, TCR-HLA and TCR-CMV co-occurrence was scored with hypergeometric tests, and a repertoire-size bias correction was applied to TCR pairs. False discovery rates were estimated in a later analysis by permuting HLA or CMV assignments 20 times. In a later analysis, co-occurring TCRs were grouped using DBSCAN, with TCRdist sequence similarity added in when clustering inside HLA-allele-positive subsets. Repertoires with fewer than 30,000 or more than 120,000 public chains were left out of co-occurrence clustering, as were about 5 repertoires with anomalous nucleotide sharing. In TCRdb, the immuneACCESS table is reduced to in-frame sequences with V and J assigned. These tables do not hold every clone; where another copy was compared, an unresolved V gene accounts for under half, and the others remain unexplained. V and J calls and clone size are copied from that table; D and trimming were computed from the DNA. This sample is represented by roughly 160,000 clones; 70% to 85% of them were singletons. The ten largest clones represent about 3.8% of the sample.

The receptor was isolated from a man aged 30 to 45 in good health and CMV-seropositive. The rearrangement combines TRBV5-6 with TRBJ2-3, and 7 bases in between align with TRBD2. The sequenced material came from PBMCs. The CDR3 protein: CASSVWGGSTDTQYF. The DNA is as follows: TGTGCCAGCAGCGTGTGGGGGGGAAGCACAGATACGCAGTATTTT. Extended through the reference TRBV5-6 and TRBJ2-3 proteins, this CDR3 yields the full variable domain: DAGVTQSPTHLIKTRGQQVTLRCSPKSGHDTVSWYQQALGQGPQFIFQYYEEEERQRGNFPDRFSGHQFPNYSSELNVNALLLGDSALYLCASSVWGGSTDTQYFGPGTRLTVL.